The entry that follows covers one TCR beta chain sequence. This CDR3 is built from 14 residues. The trim removed 7 bases at V and 6 bases at J, leaving 11 bases unmatched. CDR1 is SNHLY and CDR2 is FYNNEI in the germline V gene. Assay used: immunoSEQ multiplex PCR; TCRdb lists only in-frame clones, some missing. This sample yields roughly 170,000 clones, of which approximately 79% are seen a single time; 2.5% to 3.5% belongs to the top ten. This sample was taken from a study of blood T cell repertoires in COVID-19. The TCR originated in a woman aged 80 or older with acute or convalescent COVID-19. The rearrangement links TRBV2 to TRBJ2-7, with 8 nucleotides matching TRBD1. Sequenced: peripheral blood. The DNA for the CDR3 is TGTGCCAGCAACTCAGGCACAGGGGGTCTCGAGCAGTACTTC. Translated, it gives CASNSGTGGLEQYF.